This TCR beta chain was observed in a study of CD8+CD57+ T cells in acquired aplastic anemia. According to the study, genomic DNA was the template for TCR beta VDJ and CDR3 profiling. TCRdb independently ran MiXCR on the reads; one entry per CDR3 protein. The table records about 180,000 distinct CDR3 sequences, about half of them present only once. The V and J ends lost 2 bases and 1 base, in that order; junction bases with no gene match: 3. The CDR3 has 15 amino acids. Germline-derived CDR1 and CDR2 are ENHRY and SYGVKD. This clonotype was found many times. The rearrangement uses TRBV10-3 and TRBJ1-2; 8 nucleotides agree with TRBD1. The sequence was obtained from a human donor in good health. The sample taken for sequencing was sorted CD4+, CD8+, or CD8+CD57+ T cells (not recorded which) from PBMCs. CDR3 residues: CAISEGTGGNYGYTF. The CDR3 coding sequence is TGTGCCATCAGTGAGGGGACAGGTGGTAACTATGGCTACACCTTC.